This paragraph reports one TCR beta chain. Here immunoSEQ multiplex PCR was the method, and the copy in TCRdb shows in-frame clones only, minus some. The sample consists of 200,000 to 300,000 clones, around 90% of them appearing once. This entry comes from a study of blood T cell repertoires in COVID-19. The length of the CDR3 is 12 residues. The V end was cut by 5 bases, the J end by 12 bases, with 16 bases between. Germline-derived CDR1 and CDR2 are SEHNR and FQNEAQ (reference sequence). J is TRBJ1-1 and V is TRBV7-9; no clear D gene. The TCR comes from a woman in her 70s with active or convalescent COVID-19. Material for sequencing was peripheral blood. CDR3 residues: CASSRNGEETFF. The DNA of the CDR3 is TGTGCCAGCAGCCGTAATGGGGAGGAAACTTTCTTT.